A selection of T cell receptor beta chains follows, all from one sample in a study of blood T cell repertoires in COVID-19. Using immunoSEQ multiplex PCR, the repertoire was profiled, and TCRdb retains in-frame clones only, with some absent. Of about 220,000 clones in the sample, 80% to 90% are singletons; the top ten hold 2.9%. Sequences were obtained from peripheral blood. The receptor source for this set is a man in his forties or fifties who had recovered from COVID-19. Both conserved end residues are part of each CDR3. A D gene is named only where the DNA matches it firmly. The size entry is marked missing in some rows and otherwise reads once, few, many or a size class.

abundance: NA; j_gene: TRBJ2-5; d_gene: TRBD1; v_gene: TRBV11-2; CDR3aa: CASSNRDRGTETQYF; CDR3nt: TGTGCCAGCAGCAACCGGGACAGGGGGACAGAGACCCAGTACTTC
abundance: NA; j_gene: TRBJ2-3; d_gene: NA; v_gene: TRBV18; CDR3aa: CASSWRTETDTQYF; CDR3nt: TGTGCCAGCTCCTGGAGGACAGAAACAGATACGCAGTATTTT
abundance: NA; j_gene: TRBJ2-7; d_gene: NA; v_gene: TRBV9; CDR3aa: CASSVDHRSGEQYF; CDR3nt: TGTGCCAGCAGCGTAGATCATAGGAGTGGCGAGCAGTACTTC
abundance: NA; j_gene: TRBJ1-1; d_gene: NA; v_gene: TRBV19; CDR3aa: CASSIEPPAGHNTEAFF; CDR3nt: TGTGCCAGTAGTATTGAGCCCCCGGCAGGCCATAACACTGAAGCTTTCTTT
abundance: NA; j_gene: TRBJ2-1; d_gene: NA; v_gene: TRBV24-1; CDR3aa: CATSEGVPFNEQFF; CDR3nt: TGTGCCACCAGTGAAGGGGTCCCTTTTAATGAGCAGTTCTTC
abundance: NA; j_gene: TRBJ2-5; d_gene: TRBD1; v_gene: TRBV14; CDR3aa: CASSRYRGRETQYF; CDR3nt: TGTGCCAGCAGCCGATACAGGGGGCGGGAGACCCAGTACTTC
abundance: NA; j_gene: TRBJ2-7; d_gene: TRBD1; v_gene: TRBV27; CDR3aa: CASTPSTGLMNEQYF; CDR3nt: TGTGCCAGCACCCCATCGACAGGGTTAATGAACGAGCAGTACTTC
abundance: NA; j_gene: TRBJ1-2; d_gene: TRBD1; v_gene: TRBV6-5; CDR3aa: CASNTGGGNYGYTF; CDR3nt: TGTGCCAGCAATACAGGGGGCGGCAACTATGGCTACACCTTC
abundance: NA; j_gene: TRBJ2-7; d_gene: NA; v_gene: TRBV4-1; CDR3aa: CASSLAARDGAYEQYF; CDR3nt: TGCGCCAGCAGCCTCGCCGCGCGAGACGGAGCTTACGAGCAGTACTTC
abundance: NA; j_gene: TRBJ2-1; d_gene: NA; v_gene: TRBV11-2; CDR3aa: CASSLSNLNEQFF; CDR3nt: TGTGCCAGCAGCCTTTCTAACCTCAATGAGCAGTTCTTC
abundance: NA; j_gene: TRBJ2-2; d_gene: TRBD1; v_gene: TRBV19; CDR3aa: CASQGALQNTGELFF; CDR3nt: TGTGCCTCTCAGGGGGCACTACAAAACACCGGGGAGCTGTTTTTT
abundance: NA; j_gene: TRBJ1-5; d_gene: NA; v_gene: TRBV6-7; CDR3aa: CASSYRDRNQPQHF; CDR3nt: TGTGCCAGCAGTTACCGGGATCGCAATCAGCCCCAGCATTTT
abundance: few; j_gene: TRBJ1-2; d_gene: NA; v_gene: TRBV20-1; CDR3aa: CSASNQQGLGYTF; CDR3nt: TGCAGTGCTAGTAATCAGCAGGGTCTTGGCTACACCTTC
abundance: NA; j_gene: TRBJ2-7; d_gene: NA; v_gene: TRBV9; CDR3aa: CASSVEGGGSPREQYF; CDR3nt: TGTGCCAGCAGCGTAGAAGGAGGTGGGTCGCCGCGTGAGCAGTACTTC
abundance: NA; j_gene: TRBJ1-2; d_gene: TRBD1; v_gene: TRBV5-1; CDR3aa: CASSHRKGGGGGYGYTF; CDR3nt: TGCGCCAGCAGCCATCGGAAAGGGGGCGGTGGTGGCTATGGCTACACCTTC
abundance: NA; j_gene: TRBJ1-4; d_gene: NA; v_gene: TRBV28; CDR3aa: CASLAQATNEKLFF; CDR3nt: TGTGCCAGCCTAGCCCAGGCAACTAATGAAAAACTGTTTTTT